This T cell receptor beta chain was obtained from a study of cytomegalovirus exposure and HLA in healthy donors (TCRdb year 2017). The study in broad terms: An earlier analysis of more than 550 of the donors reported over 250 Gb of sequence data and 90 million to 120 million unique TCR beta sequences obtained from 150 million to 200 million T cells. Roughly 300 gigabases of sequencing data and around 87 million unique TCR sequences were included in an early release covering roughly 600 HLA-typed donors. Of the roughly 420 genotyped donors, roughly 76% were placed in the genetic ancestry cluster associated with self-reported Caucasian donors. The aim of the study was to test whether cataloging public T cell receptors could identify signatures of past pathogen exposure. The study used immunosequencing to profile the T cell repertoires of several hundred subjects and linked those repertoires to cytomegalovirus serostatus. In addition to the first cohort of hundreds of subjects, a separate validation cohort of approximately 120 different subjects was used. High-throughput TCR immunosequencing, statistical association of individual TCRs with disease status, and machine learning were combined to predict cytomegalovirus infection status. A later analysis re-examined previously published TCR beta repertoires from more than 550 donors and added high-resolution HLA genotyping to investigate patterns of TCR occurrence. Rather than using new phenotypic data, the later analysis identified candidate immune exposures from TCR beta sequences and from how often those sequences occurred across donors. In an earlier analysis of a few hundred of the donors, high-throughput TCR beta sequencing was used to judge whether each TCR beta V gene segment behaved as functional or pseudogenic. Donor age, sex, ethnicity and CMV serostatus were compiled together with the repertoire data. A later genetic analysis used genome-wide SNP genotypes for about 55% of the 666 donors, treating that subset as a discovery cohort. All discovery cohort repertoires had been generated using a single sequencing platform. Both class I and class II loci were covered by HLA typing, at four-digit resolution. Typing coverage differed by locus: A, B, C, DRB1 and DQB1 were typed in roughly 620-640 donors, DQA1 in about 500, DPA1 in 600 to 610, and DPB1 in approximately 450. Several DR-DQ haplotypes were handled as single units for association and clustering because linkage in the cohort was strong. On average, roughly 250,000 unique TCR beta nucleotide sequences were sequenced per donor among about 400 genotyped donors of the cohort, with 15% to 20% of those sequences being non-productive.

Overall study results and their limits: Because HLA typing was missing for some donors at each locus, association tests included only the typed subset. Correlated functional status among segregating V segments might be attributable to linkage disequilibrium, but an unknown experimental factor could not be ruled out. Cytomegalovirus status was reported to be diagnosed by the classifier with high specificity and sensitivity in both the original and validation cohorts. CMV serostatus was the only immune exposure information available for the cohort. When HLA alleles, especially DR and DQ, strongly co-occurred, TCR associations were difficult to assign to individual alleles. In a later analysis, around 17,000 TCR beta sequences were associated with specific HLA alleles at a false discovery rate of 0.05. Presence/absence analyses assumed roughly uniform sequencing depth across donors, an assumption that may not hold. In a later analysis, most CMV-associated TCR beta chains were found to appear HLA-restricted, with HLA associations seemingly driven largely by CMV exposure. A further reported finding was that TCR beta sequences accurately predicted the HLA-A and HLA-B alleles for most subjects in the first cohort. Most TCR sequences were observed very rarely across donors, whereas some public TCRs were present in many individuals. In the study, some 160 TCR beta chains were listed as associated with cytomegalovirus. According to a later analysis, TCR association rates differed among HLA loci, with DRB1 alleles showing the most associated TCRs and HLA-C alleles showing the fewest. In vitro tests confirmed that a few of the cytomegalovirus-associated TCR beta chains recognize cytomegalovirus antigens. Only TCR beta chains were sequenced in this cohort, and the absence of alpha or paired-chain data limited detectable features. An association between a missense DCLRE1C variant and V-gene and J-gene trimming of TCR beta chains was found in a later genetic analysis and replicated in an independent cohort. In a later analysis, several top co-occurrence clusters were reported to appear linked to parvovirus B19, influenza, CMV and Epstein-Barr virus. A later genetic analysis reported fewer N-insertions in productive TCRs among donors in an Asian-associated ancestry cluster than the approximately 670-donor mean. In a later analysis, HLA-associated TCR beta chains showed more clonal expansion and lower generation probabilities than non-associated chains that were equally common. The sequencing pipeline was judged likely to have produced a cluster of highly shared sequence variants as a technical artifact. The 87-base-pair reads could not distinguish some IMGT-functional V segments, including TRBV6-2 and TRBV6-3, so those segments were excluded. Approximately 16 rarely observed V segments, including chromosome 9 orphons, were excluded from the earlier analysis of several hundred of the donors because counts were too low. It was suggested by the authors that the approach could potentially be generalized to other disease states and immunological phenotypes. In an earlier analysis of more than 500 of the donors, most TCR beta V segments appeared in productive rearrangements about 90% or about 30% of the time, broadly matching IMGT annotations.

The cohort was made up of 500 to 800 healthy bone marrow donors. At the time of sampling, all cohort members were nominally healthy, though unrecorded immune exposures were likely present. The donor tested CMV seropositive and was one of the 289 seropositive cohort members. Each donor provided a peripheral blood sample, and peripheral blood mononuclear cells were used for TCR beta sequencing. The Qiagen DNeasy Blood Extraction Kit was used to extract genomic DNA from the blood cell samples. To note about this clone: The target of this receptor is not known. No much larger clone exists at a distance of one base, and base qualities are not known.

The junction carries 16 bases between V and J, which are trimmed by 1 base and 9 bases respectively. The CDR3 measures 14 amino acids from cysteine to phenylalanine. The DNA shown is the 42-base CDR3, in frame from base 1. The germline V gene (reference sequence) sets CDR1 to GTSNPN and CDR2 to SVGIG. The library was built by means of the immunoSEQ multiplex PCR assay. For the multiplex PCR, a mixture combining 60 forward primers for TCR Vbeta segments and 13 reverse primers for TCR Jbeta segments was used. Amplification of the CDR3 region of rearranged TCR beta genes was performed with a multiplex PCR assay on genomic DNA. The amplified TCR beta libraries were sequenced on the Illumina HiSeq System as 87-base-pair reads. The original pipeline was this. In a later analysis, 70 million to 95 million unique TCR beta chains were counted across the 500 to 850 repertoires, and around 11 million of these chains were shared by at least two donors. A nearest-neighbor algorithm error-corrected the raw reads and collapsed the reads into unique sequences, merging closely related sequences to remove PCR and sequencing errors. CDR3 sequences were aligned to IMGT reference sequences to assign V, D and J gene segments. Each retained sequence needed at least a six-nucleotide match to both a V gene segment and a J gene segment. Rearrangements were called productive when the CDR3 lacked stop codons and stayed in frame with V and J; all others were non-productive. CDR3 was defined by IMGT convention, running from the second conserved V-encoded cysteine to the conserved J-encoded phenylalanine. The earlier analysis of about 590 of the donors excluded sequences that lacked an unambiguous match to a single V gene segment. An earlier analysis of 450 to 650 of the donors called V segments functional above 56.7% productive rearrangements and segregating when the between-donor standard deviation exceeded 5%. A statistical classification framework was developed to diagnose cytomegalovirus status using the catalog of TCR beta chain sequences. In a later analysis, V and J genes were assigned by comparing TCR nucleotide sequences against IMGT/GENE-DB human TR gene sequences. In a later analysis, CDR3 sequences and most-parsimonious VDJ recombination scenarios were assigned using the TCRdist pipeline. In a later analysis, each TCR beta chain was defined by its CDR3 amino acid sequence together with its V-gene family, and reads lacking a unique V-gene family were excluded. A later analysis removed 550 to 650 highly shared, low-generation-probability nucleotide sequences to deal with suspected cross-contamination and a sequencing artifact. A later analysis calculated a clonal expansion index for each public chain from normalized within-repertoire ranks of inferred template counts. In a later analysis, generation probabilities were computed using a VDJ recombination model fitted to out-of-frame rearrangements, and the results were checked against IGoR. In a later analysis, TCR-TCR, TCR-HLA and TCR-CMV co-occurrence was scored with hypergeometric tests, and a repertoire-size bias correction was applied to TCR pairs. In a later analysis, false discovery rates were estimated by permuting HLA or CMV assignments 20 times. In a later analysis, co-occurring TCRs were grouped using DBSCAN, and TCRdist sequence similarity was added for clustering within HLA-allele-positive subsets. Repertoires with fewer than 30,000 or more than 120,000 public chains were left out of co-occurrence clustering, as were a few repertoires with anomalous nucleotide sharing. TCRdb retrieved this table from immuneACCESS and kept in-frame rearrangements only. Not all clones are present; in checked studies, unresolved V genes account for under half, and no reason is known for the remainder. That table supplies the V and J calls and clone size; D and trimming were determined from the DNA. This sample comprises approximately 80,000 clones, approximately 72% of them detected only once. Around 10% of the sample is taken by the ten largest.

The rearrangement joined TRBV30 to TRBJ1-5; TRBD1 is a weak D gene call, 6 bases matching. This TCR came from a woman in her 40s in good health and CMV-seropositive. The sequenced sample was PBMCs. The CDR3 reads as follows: CAWSEVDGGTPQHF. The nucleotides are TGTGCCTGGAGTGAGGTAGATGGGGGCACGCCCCAGCATTTT.